What follows describes a single T cell receptor beta chain. Only in-frame clones appear in the TCRdb table, and some are missing; sequencing was by immunoSEQ multiplex PCR. The sample contains around 62,000 clones, roughly 82% of which appear only once. The CDR3 contains 12 residues. The germline V and J ends were trimmed by 6 bases and 5 bases, with 11 bases remaining between them. Germline loops: CDR1 SGHRS, CDR2 YFSETQ. This entry comes from a study of OX40 agonist ivuxolimab in advanced cancers. Overall study context: Three patients showed partial responses: one hepatocellular carcinoma and two cutaneous melanoma cases.

The sequencing here drew on CD4+ or CD8+ T cells sorted from blood, taken in a trial of the OX40 agonist ivuxolimab. V is TRBV5-1 and J is TRBJ1-2; the D gene is possibly TRBD1 (5 bases). The sequence was obtained from an adult with an advanced solid tumor such as melanoma, head and neck, liver or kidney cancer. CDR3: CASTSEGYGYTF. The CDR3 nucleotides read TGCGCCAGCACTTCGGAGGGGTATGGCTACACCTTC. Based on the CDR3 plus reference TRBV5-1 and TRBJ1-2, the full variable domain is KAGVTQTPRYLIKTRGQQVTLSCSPISGHRSVSWYQQTPGQGLQFLFEYFSETQRNKGNFPGRFSGRQFSNSRSEMNVSTLELGDSALYLCASTSEGYGYTFGSGTRLTVV.